Sequencing of this T cell receptor beta chain was carried out in a study of Ad26.COV2.S vaccination and SARS-CoV-2 variants. Treatment specified: over 15 received Ad26.COV2.S at low or high dose, single or two shots; several received placebo; per-sample allocation not given. Specimens were obtained on day 63 following the first vaccine or placebo injection. Donor was an adult aged 18-55 years in Boston. This CDR3 has 15 residues. Trimming took off 1 base at V and 0 bases at J, with 7 bases between the two ends. Per the germline V gene, CDR1 is KGHSH and CDR2 is LQKENI. Assay used: immunoSEQ multiplex PCR; TCRdb lists only in-frame clones, some missing. The table has some 500,000 clones, roughly 87% seen once.

The receptor's source is a person between 18 and 65 years old who received the Ad26.COV2.S COVID-19 vaccine or a placebo. The V and J genes are TRBV18 and TRBJ2-4, with D perhaps TRBD2 (5 bases). The input for sequencing was peripheral blood, taken in a trial of Ad26.COV2.S vaccine versus placebo. Here the CDR3 DNA reads TGTGCCAGCTCACCACGGGAGAGAGCCAAAAACATTCAGTACTTC. This codes for CASSPRERAKNIQYF.